This is a list of T cell receptor beta chains from one sample in a study of blood T cells in healthy people across ages. TCRdb re-analysed the 5' RACE reads in MiXCR, keeping a single row per CDR3 protein. Of around 970,000 distinct CDR3 sequences in the sample, roughly 51% were seen once. Specimen: blood. These receptor sequences come from a woman in her fifties or sixties in good health. CDR3s include the opening cysteine and the closing phenylalanine or tryptophan. The D gene is left open where the match is weak. Clone size, where shown, is once, few, many, or a class for clones that have expanded.

>-|-|TRBJ1-4|TRBV18
TGTGCCAGCTCACAAGACAGTAATGAAAAACTGTTTTTT
CASSQDSNEKLFF
>few|-|TRBJ1-5|TRBV24-1
TGTGCCACCAGTGATTTGGAGGCGGGGAAGTGGCATTTT
CATSDLEAGKWHF
>-|-|TRBJ2-5|TRBV18
TGTGCCAGCTCACCCCTCTTGCTTCAAGAGACCCAGTACTTC
CASSPLLLQETQYF
>-|-|TRBJ2-3|TRBV6-4
TGTGCCAGCAGTGAGGACTTCACAGATACGCAGTATTTT
CASSEDFTDTQYF
>-|-|TRBJ2-5|TRBV20-1
TGCAGTGCTAGAGATTCCCCCCCAAAGAGTGAGACCCAGTACTTC
CSARDSPPKSETQYF
>-|-|TRBJ2-1|TRBV7-2
TGTGCCAGCAGCTGGGAGGGGGGCGGGAGTTACAATGAGCAGTTCTTC
CASSWEGGGSYNEQFF
>-|-|TRBJ2-7|TRBV6-2/TRBV6-3
TGTGCCAGCAGTTACGCTAGTCCTGGGTATGAGCAGTACTTC
CASSYASPGYEQYF
>-|-|TRBJ2-3|TRBV29-1
TGCAGCGTTGAGATACGGACAGATACGCAGTATTTT
CSVEIRTDTQYF
>-|TRBD2|TRBJ2-7|TRBV27
TGTGCCAGCAGTTTCGATCTTGGGGGGGTGTACGAGCAGTACTTC
CASSFDLGGVYEQYF
>few|TRBD1|TRBJ1-1|TRBV20-1
TGCAGTGCCGCGGGACAGGGCGTCACTGAAGCTTTCTTT
CSAAGQGVTEAFF
>-|-|TRBJ2-1|TRBV29-1
TGCAGCTCTAGTTGGGGCGGGGTTGGCAATGAGCAGTTCTTC
CSSSWGGVGNEQFF
>few|-|TRBJ2-3|TRBV7-2
TGTGCCAGCAGCTTAGCTTTAGCATCGGATACGCAGTATTTT
CASSLALASDTQYF
>-|-|TRBJ1-4|TRBV4-1
TGCGCCAGCAGCCAACCCCTCAGGGAGAGAGAAAAACTGTTTTTT
CASSQPLREREKLFF
>-|-|TRBJ1-2|TRBV25-1
TGTGCCAGCAGTGAGCCGACAGATGGATGTGGCTACACCTTC
CASSEPTDGCGYTF
>-|-|TRBJ2-7|TRBV10-2
TGCGCCAGCATCCGACGAGCGGGCATCTCCTACGAGCAGTACTTC
CASIRRAGISYEQYF
>-|-|TRBJ2-3|TRBV4-3
TGCGCCAGCAGCCAAGAGTTTGGAGGTGCAGATACGCAGTATTTT
CASSQEFGGADTQYF
>few|-|TRBJ2-4|TRBV15
TGTGCCACCAGCAGACCCGACAGGACGGGTGCCAAAAACATTCAGTACTTC
CATSRPDRTGAKNIQYF
>-|-|TRBJ2-7|TRBV7-2
TGTGCCAGCAGCCCTTTCCGGGGGCAGTACGAGCAGTACTTC
CASSPFRGQYEQYF
>-|TRBD1|TRBJ2-7|TRBV24-1
TGTGCCACCAGTGACTTAACGGACAGGGGTGTCGAGCAGTACTTC
CATSDLTDRGVEQYF
>-|-|TRBJ2-7|TRBV12-3/TRBV12-4
TGTGCCAGCAGTTTAGCCCCCATGAGCTCCTACGAGCAGTACTTC
CASSLAPMSSYEQYF
>few|TRBD2|TRBJ2-1|TRBV7-9
TGTGCCAGCAGCCGGGAGGTGCGGGACGGCGATGAGCAGTTCTTC
CASSREVRDGDEQFF
>-|-|TRBJ1-5|TRBV6-2/TRBV6-3
TGTGCCAGCAGGCATACAGGAAGAGATCAGCCCCAGCATTTT
CASRHTGRDQPQHF
>-|-|TRBJ2-1|TRBV29-1
TGCAGCGTTCACTCAGTAGGGGAAGGTCAAGAGACCCAGTTCTTC
CSVHSVGEGQETQFF
>few|TRBD1|TRBJ2-3|TRBV20-1
TGCAGTGCTAGAGTTACGGGACAGAGAGATACGCAGTATTTT
CSARVTGQRDTQYF
>-|TRBD1|TRBJ1-2|TRBV6-1
TGTGCCAGCAGTGAAGCGGGGGGACAGGGGAACTATGGCTACACCTTC
CASSEAGGQGNYGYTF
>few|-|TRBJ2-7|TRBV6-5
TGTGCCAGCAGGGAACTCACGGGGAGAATGAACGAGCAGTACTTC
CASRELTGRMNEQYF
>-|-|TRBJ2-1|TRBV27
TGTGCCAGCAGTTTTTCCGGCAAAGAGACCCAGTTCTTC
CASSFSGKETQFF
>-|TRBD1|TRBJ2-3|TRBV7-9
TGTGCCAGCAGCCGTCACAGGGGGCGAAATACGCAGTATTTT
CASSRHRGRNTQYF
>-|-|TRBJ1-2|TRBV7-9
TGTGCCAGCAGCTTACGGGACGGGAAAGCCTATGGCTACACCTTC
CASSLRDGKAYGYTF
>few|TRBD2|TRBJ2-7|TRBV3-1
TGTGCCAGCAGCCCGGGACTAGCGGGTTGGGAGCAGTACTTC
CASSPGLAGWEQYF